This TCR beta chain was found in a study of cytomegalovirus exposure and HLA in healthy donors. Germline V CDR1 and CDR2: ENHRY, SYGVKD. The trim removed 10 bases at V and 5 bases at J, leaving 10 bases unmatched. The CDR3 is 14 amino acids. The PCR used 60 Vbeta and 13 Jbeta primers. Produced via immunoSEQ multiplex PCR; TCRdb's table is partial and in-frame only. The table counts approximately 140,000 clones; about 2.5% lies in the top ten. The sample comprised PBMCs. The receptor was derived from a man aged 35-49 years in good health and CMV-seronegative. This chain links TRBV10-3 with TRBJ2-2; 7 bases are a match to TRBD1. This CDR3 reads CATAGGKLTGELFF. For the CDR3, the DNA is TGTGCCACCGCAGGGGGAAAGTTAACCGGGGAGCTGTTTTTT.